The 32 T cell receptor beta chains below were found in one sample sequenced in a study of T cells after posttransplantation cyclophosphamide. The data were produced by immunoSEQ multiplex PCR, yet TCRdb's version contains in-frame clones alone and is incomplete. In total the sample includes 20,000 to 25,000 clones, none of them seen once. The sample comprised PBMCs. The source is a woman aged 60-75 years in good health, CMV-negative, and a related stem cell transplant donor.

This clone was seen repeatedly, ten times or more. The junction shows a germline mismatch at one end, possibly a read error. The chain couples TRBV2 to TRBJ2-2, with TRBD1 as a possible D gene (5 bases). CDR1 and CDR2 (germline): SNHLY, FYNNEI. The CDR3 loop spans 16 amino acids. The CDR3 DNA sequence: TGTGCCAGCAGGGAAGTAGGGGCTCAGGGCACCGGGGAGCTGTTTTTT. Protein sequence: CASREVGAQGTGELFF.

This clone was seen at least ten times. The chain carries TRBV7-2 and TRBJ1-6; 7 bases agree with TRBD1. The CDR3 spans 15 residues. The germline gives CDR1 SGHTA, CDR2 FQGNSA. Unmatched junction bases numbered 4, after V lost 3 bases and J lost 5 bases. CDR3 in DNA: TGTGCCAGCAGCTTGAGACAGGGCAATAATTCACCCCTCCACTTT. Its translation is CASSLRQGNNSPLHF.

This clone was observed at least ten times. The chain has TRBV5-1 and TRBJ1-1, with unresolved D. V gave up 0 bases and J gave up 0 bases, with 6 bases separating them. The length of the CDR3 is 14 residues. Germline lookup yields CDR1 SGHRS and CDR2 YFSETQ. The CDR3 DNA is TGCGCCAGCAGCTTGGGAGGCCTGAACACTGAAGCTTTCTTT. Translation: CASSLGGLNTEAFF.

This rearrangement joins TRBV6-6 to TRBJ2-1; D not certain. CDR1 is MNHNY and CDR2 is SVGAGI in the germline V gene (reference sequence). Trimming cost V 7 bases and J 4 bases, with 11 bases left between them. There are 13 residues in the CDR3. The CDR3 sequence is CASTSSVYNEQFF. The CDR3 nucleotides are TGTGCCAGCACCTCCTCAGTATACAATGAGCAGTTCTTC.

There are many counts of this clone. This chain joins TRBV7-2 and TRBJ2-3; 13 bases fit TRBD2. After removal of 6 bases from V and 5 bases from J, the junction contained 11 bases not matched to a gene. CDR3 length equals 17 residues. The germline V gene encodes CDR1 SGHTA and CDR2 FQGNSA. This CDR3 is CASSSQGLAGAKDTQYF. CDR3 coding DNA: TGTGCCAGCAGTTCACAAGGACTAGCGGGGGCTAAAGATACGCAGTATTTT.

This clone was recorded at least ten times. J is TRBJ2-2 and V is TRBV5-1; no reliable D call. Germline assignment: CDR1 SGHRS and CDR2 YFSETQ. This CDR3 is built from 15 residues. Trimming cost V 0 bases and J 1 base, with 7 bases left between them. CDR3 nucleotide sequence: TGCGCCAGCAGCTTGGGGTCAGGGAACACCGGGGAGCTGTTTTTT. Translating it yields CASSLGSGNTGELFF.

This clone was counted many times. The chain carries TRBV7-2 and TRBJ2-1; TRBD2 is a possible D gene (6 bases). V was trimmed by 5 bases and J by 2 bases, leaving 16 bases between them. Germline lookup yields CDR1 SGHTA and CDR2 FQGNSA. This CDR3 comprises 16 residues. CDR3 in amino acids: CASSAIPSGAYNEQFF. The CDR3 nucleotides read TGTGCCAGCAGCGCTATACCGTCGGGGGCCTACAATGAGCAGTTCTTC.

This clone was observed a handful of times. This chain connects TRBV9 to TRBJ2-7, with 11 bases that match TRBD2. J gave up 7 bases and V 4 bases, and 10 bases lay outside the gene matches. This CDR3 has 15 residues. The V gene's germline CDR1 is SGDLS and CDR2 YYNGEE. Written as DNA, the CDR3 is TGTGCCAGCAGCCCTAGACTAGCGGGGATTTGGGAGCAGTACTTC. Translating gives CASSPRLAGIWEQYF.

This clone has at least ten counts. The rearrangement uses TRBV4-3 and TRBJ2-1, with 10 bases fitting TRBD2. The CDR3 consists of 18 residues. CDR1 is LGHNA and CDR2 is YSLEER in the germline V gene. V shed 0 bases and J 9 bases; nucleotides not matched to a gene: 14. The CDR3: CASSQDSASGSYLGEQFF. The CDR3 DNA follows: TGCGCCAGCAGCCAAGACTCAGCTAGCGGGAGTTACTTGGGTGAGCAGTTCTTC.

This clone was recorded many times. This chain joins TRBV19 and TRBJ1-2, with D unresolved. The CDR3 totals 13 residues. V lost 5 bases and J 0 bases, leaving 7 bases between the germline ends. CDR1 and CDR2 (germline): LNHDA, SQIVND (reference sequence). The CDR3 loop reads CASSRRANYGYTF. DNA of the CDR3: TGTGCCAGTAGTCGGAGAGCTAACTATGGCTACACCTTC.

This clone was picked up many times. The CDR3 DNA reads TGTGCCAGCAGCCAAGATTTCGGTAACTATGGCTACACCTTC. It codes for CASSQDFGNYGYTF. This chain joins TRBV4-2 and TRBJ1-2; D remains ambiguous. Per the germline V gene, CDR1 is LGHNA and CDR2 is YNFKEQ. Trimming took off 0 bases at V and 1 base at J, with 6 bases between the two ends. The CDR3 runs to 14 residues.

This clone was found many times. The chain employs TRBV5-1 and TRBJ1-4; 9 bases line up with TRBD1. V trimming: 4 bases; J trimming: 7 bases; junction bases outside the gene matches: 5. Germline CDR1 reads SGHRS; CDR2 reads YFSETQ. The CDR3 sequence is 14 residues long. The CDR3 DNA reads TGCGCCAGCAGCATCGGGACAGGGCTTGAAAAACTGTTTTTT. This encodes CASSIGTGLEKLFF.

This clone was found many times. CDR3 residues: CASGLRDTQYF. CDR3 DNA: TGTGCCAGCGGACTTCGGGATACGCAGTATTTT. This chain connects TRBV28 to TRBJ2-3; perhaps TRBD2 as D (5 bases). V gave up 8 bases and J gave up 6 bases, with 9 bases separating them. CDR1 MDHEN and CDR2 SYDVKM come from the germline V gene. This CDR3 comprises 11 residues.

This clone was counted only a few times. The chain employs TRBV30 and TRBJ2-7, with TRBD1 identical over 7 bases. In germline, CDR1 is GTSNPN, CDR2 SVGIG (reference sequence). The CDR3 loop spans 16 amino acids. With 2 bases clipped from V and 0 bases from J, the junction kept 10 bases outside the gene matches. The CDR3 reads CAWSLYRGLSSYEQYF. Written as DNA, the CDR3 is TGTGCCTGGAGTCTTTACAGGGGCTTAAGCTCCTACGAGCAGTACTTC.

This clone has a count of ten or more. The chain combines TRBV2 with TRBJ1-2, with D unresolved. Germline V gene data show CDR1 as SNHLY and CDR2 as FYNNEI. The V end was cut by 2 bases, the J end by 2 bases, with 6 bases between. The CDR3 loop spans 13 amino acids. The CDR3 DNA sequence: TGTGCCAGCAGTGAATCCAGAAACTATGGCTACACCTTC. This translates into CASSESRNYGYTF.

At least ten counts were recorded for this clone. The chain couples TRBV5-1 to TRBJ1-2, with 8 bases aligning to TRBD1. The ends lost 4 bases at V and 6 bases at J; junction bases unmatched: 14. The length of the CDR3 is 16 residues. Germline V gives CDR1 SGHRS, CDR2 YFSETQ. CDR3 loop: CASSLNQGARGNGYTF. The CDR3 nucleotides read TGCGCCAGCAGCCTAAACCAGGGGGCGCGAGGGAATGGCTACACCTTC.

This clone was detected many times. The chain is built from TRBV6-1 and TRBJ1-1, with D possibly TRBD1 on 5 matching bases. CDR3 length equals 16 residues. With 3 bases removed from V and 1 base from J, the gap between germline ends came to 15 bases. CDR1 MNHNS and CDR2 SASEGT come from the germline V gene. The CDR3, as DNA: TGTGCCAGCAGTGACGGGGGTTGGTGGACGAACACTGAAGCTTTCTTT. Protein product: CASSDGGWWTNTEAFF.

This clone was counted ten times or more. V and J are TRBV19 and TRBJ2-4, with 13 bases identical to TRBD2. Per the germline V gene, CDR1 is LNHDA and CDR2 is SQIVND (reference sequence). V shed 8 bases and J 4 bases; nucleotides not matched to a gene: 2. The CDR3 consists of 14 residues. Here the CDR3 reads CASGLAGDKNIQYF. In DNA form, the CDR3 reads TGTGCCAGTGGACTAGCGGGAGATAAAAACATTCAGTACTTC.

This clone came up many times. The DNA of the CDR3 is TGTGCCAGCAGCATTAGCGGGGGGTTCAATGAGCAGTTCTTC. Its translation is CASSISGGFNEQFF. The chain carries TRBV9 and TRBJ2-1, with 10 bases matching TRBD2. CDR3 size: 14 residues. CDR1 and CDR2 from the germline V gene are SGDLS and YYNGEE. V lost 4 bases to trimming and J lost 6 bases; unmatched junction nucleotides: 4.

In this sample, this clone turned up many times. The rearrangement links TRBV11-2 to TRBJ1-6; the match to TRBD1 covers 7 bases. There are 14 residues in the CDR3. The junction had 6 bases not matched to a gene; V was cut back by 5 bases and J by 8 bases. From germline, CDR1 is SGHAT and CDR2 FQNNGV. The CDR3 reads CASSLTGAHSPLHF. The CDR3 coding sequence is TGTGCCAGCAGCCTAACAGGGGCTCATTCACCCCTCCACTTT.

This clone appeared many times. The V and J genes are TRBV28 and TRBJ2-1, with D maybe TRBD1 (6 bases). This CDR3 has 12 amino acids. V lost 3 bases, J lost 10 bases, and 10 bases lay in between. CDR1 and CDR2 (germline): MDHEN, SYDVKM. The CDR3 DNA follows: TGTGCCAGCAGTTTGAGGGGGAGAGAGCAGTTCTTC. Its translation is CASSLRGREQFF.

Ten or more counts support this clone. The chain couples TRBV5-6 to TRBJ2-3; 10 bases agree with TRBD2. V was pared by 3 bases and J by 6 bases, with 13 bases of the junction left unmatched. The germline CDR1 and CDR2 sequences are SGHDT and YYEEEE. The CDR3 spans 17 residues. The CDR3 loop is CASSSLRQRGGHDTQYF. CDR3 DNA sequence: TGTGCCAGCAGCTCCCTCCGCCAGCGGGGGGGCCACGATACGCAGTATTTT.

This clone was seen at least ten times. This chain joins TRBV4-2 and TRBJ2-3; tentative D call: TRBD1 (5 bases). V lost 7 bases and J 1 base, leaving 15 bases between the germline ends. Germline CDR1 and CDR2: LGHNA and YNFKEQ. There are 15 residues in the CDR3. CDR3 sequence: CASTRADFGTDTQYF. The CDR3 DNA reads as TGTGCCAGCACCAGGGCAGATTTCGGCACAGATACGCAGTATTTT.

This clone occurred many times. This chain joins TRBV7-8 and TRBJ2-1; TRBD1 matches 10 bases. The germline V gene encodes CDR1 SGHVS and CDR2 FQNEAQ. There are 14 residues in the CDR3. The J segment lost 4 bases and the V segment lost 6 bases, leaving 3 bases of the junction unmatched. CDR3 sequence reads: CASRDRGNYNEQFF. CDR3 bases: TGTGCCAGCAGGGACAGGGGGAATTACAATGAGCAGTTCTTC.

Ten or more counts support this clone. The chain joins TRBV5-1 to TRBJ1-4; D is perhaps TRBD1 (5 bases). The germline V gene encodes CDR1 SGHRS and CDR2 YFSETQ. CDR3 size: 14 residues. The ends were cut back, 2 bases at V and 5 bases at J, with 10 bases in the middle. CDR3 protein: CASSFGGTNEKLFF. CDR3 bases: TGCGCCAGCAGCTTTGGAGGGACCAATGAAAAACTGTTTTTT.

This clone was detected many times. The chain employs TRBV2 and TRBJ1-2, with TRBD1 matching over 7 bases. J gave up 5 bases and V 0 bases, and 6 bases lay outside the gene matches. CDR1 SNHLY and CDR2 FYNNEI come from the germline V gene. The CDR3 sequence is 15 residues long. Here the CDR3 DNA reads TGTGCCAGCAGTGAAGCCGGGACAGCTATTTATGGCTACACCTTC. Its translation is CASSEAGTAIYGYTF.

This clone has ten or more counts. CDR3 protein: CASSPNTGKPGELFF. Written as DNA, the CDR3 is TGCGCCAGCAGCCCCAATACAGGGAAGCCCGGGGAGCTGTTTTTT. J is TRBJ2-2 and V is TRBV5-1; D might be TRBD1 (6 bases). This CDR3 has 15 residues. Germline values: CDR1 SGHRS, CDR2 YFSETQ. Trimming took 4 bases from V and 6 from J, leaving 16 bases between them.

This clone was seen repeatedly, ten times or more. The chain couples TRBV2 to TRBJ1-6, with 10 bases that match TRBD1. This CDR3 region has 15 residues. Germline trimming cut 6 bases from V and 3 bases from J; bases unmatched to any gene: 2. Germline CDR1 and CDR2: SNHLY and FYNNEI. CDR3 sequence: CASRGQGNYNSPLHF. As DNA, the CDR3 is TGTGCCAGCAGGGGACAGGGGAACTATAATTCACCCCTCCACTTT.

This clone was seen many times. This chain uses TRBV2 with TRBJ2-3, with D possibly matching TRBD1 (6 bases). CDR3 size: 14 residues. V was cut by 9 bases and J by 2 bases, with 15 bases left in between. Germline assignment: CDR1 SNHLY and CDR2 FYNNEI. The CDR3 DNA follows: TGTGCCAGTCTCAAGGACAGATTCACAGATACGCAGTATTTT. This translates into CASLKDRFTDTQYF.

This clone has ten or more counts. V is TRBV4-3 and J is TRBJ2-2; 7 nucleotides agree with TRBD2. J gave up 2 bases and V 2 bases, and 5 bases lay outside the gene matches. The CDR3 runs to 16 residues. Germline-derived CDR1 and CDR2 are LGHNA and YSLEER. This chain's CDR3 is CASSQISGRNTGELFF. Here the CDR3 DNA reads TGCGCCAGCAGCCAAATTAGCGGGCGCAACACCGGGGAGCTGTTTTTT.

At least ten counts were recorded for this clone. This chain joins TRBV9 and TRBJ1-5; 7 bases line up with TRBD1. V shed 4 bases and J 2 bases; nucleotides not matched to a gene: 3. This CDR3 spans 14 amino acids. CDR1 and CDR2 from the germline V gene are SGDLS and YYNGEE. CDR3 sequence (DNA): TGTGCCAGCAGCCGGGACAGAGGCAATCAGCCCCAGCATTTT. It translates to CASSRDRGNQPQHF.

This clone was detected many times. The gene calls are TRBV28 and TRBJ1-6; TRBD1 matches at 7 bases. The CDR3 length is 16 residues. CDR1 and CDR2 from the germline V gene are MDHEN and SYDVKM. The V gene end was trimmed by 6 bases and the J gene end by 6 bases; junction bases not matched to a gene: 11. The CDR3 DNA sequence: TGTGCCAGCAGAGCAACCCTGGACAGGTTTAATTCACCCCTCCACTTT. Protein sequence: CASRATLDRFNSPLHF.